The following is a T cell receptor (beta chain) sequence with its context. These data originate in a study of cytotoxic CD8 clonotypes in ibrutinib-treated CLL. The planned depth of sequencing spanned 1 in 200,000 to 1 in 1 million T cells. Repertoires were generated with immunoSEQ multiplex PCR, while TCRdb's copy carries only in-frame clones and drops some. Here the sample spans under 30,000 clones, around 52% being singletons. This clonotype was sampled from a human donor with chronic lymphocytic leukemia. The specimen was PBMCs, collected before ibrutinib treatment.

CDR3 residues: CAISESRTGPDWGQYF. As DNA, the CDR3 is TGTGCCATCAGTGAGTCCCGGACAGGCCCGGACTGGGGGCAGTACTTC. The chain joins TRBV10-3 to TRBJ2-7; 7 positions agree with TRBD1. V gave up 0 bases and J gave up 9 bases; unmatched junction bases: 14. Germline lookup yields CDR1 ENHRY and CDR2 SYGVKD. This CDR3 has 16 amino acids.